A selection of T cell receptor beta chains follows, all from one sample in a study of blood T cell repertoires in COVID-19. This table comes from immunoSEQ multiplex PCR, and its TCRdb copy is limited to in-frame clones, with some not included. This sample carries approximately 250,000 clones, 85% to 90% of them seen once, and the ten largest clones take around 2%. Sequences were obtained from PBMCs or T cells enriched from blood (not recorded which). The receptors were sampled from a woman aged 60-75 years in a cohort exposed to, infected with or recovered from COVID-19 (not recorded which). The CDR3 runs from the conserved cysteine through the conserved F or W. The order of the fields is CDR3 protein, CDR3 DNA, J gene, V gene, D gene, clone size. A D gene is named only where the DNA matches it firmly. The size entry is marked missing in some rows and otherwise reads once, few, many or a size class.

CDR3: CASSGRTDREERQPQHF
DNA: TGTGCCAGCAGCGGGAGGACGGACAGGGAGGAGAGACAGCCCCAGCATTTT
J: TRBJ1-5
V: TRBV2
D: TRBD1
size: NA

CDR3: CASGLAVKYEQYF
DNA: TGTGCCAGCGGCCTAGCGGTTAAATACGAGCAGTACTTC
J: TRBJ2-7
V: TRBV28
D: TRBD2
size: NA

CDR3: CASSLSARADNSPLHF
DNA: TGTGCCAGCAGTTTATCGGCCAGGGCGGATAATTCACCCCTCCACTTT
J: TRBJ1-6
V: TRBV28
D: NA
size: NA

CDR3: CASRPAGERGSYGYTF
DNA: TGTGCCAGCAGACCTGCGGGGGAGAGGGGTTCATATGGCTACACCTTC
J: TRBJ1-2
V: TRBV25-1
D: NA
size: few

CDR3: CASSPGSNEKLFF
DNA: TGCGCCAGCAGCCCGGGGTCGAATGAAAAACTGTTTTTT
J: TRBJ1-4
V: TRBV5-1
D: NA
size: NA

CDR3: CASSSPLGAARGGELFF
DNA: TGTGCCAGCAGTTCCCCCCTAGGGGCAGCCCGAGGCGGGGAGCTGTTTTTT
J: TRBJ2-2
V: TRBV28
D: NA
size: NA

CDR3: CASSQRAGPNQPQHF
DNA: TGCGCCAGCAGCCAACGGGCAGGGCCCAATCAGCCCCAGCATTTT
J: TRBJ1-5
V: TRBV4-1
D: NA
size: NA

CDR3: CASSLGAGSNGNTIYF
DNA: TGTGCCAGCAGCTTGGGGGCAGGGTCCAACGGAAACACCATATATTTT
J: TRBJ1-3
V: TRBV5-6
D: NA
size: few

CDR3: CASSLARLAGVHEQYF
DNA: TGTGCCAGCAGCTTAGCGCGTCTAGCGGGAGTACACGAGCAGTACTTC
J: TRBJ2-7
V: TRBV7-8
D: TRBD2
size: NA

CDR3: CASSGGARASAGELFF
DNA: TGTGCCAGTAGTGGCGGGGCCAGGGCCTCGGCCGGGGAGCTGTTTTTT
J: TRBJ2-2
V: TRBV19
D: NA
size: NA

CDR3: CASSYGQGVTGELFF
DNA: TGTGCCAGCAGCTACGGACAGGGAGTCACCGGGGAGCTGTTTTTT
J: TRBJ2-2
V: TRBV7-6
D: TRBD1
size: NA

CDR3: CASSPGTGNQPQHF
DNA: TGTGCCAGCTCTCCCGGGACAGGGAATCAGCCCCAGCATTTT
J: TRBJ1-5
V: TRBV3-1/TRBV3-2
D: TRBD1
size: NA

CDR3: CASSYSGRGENTEAFF
DNA: TGTGCCAGCAGTTACTCGGGCAGGGGAGAGAACACTGAAGCTTTCTTT
J: TRBJ1-1
V: TRBV6-6
D: NA
size: NA

CDR3: CASSSLAESPYF
DNA: TGTGCCAGCAGCTCTCTAGCGGAATCCCCGTATTTT
J: TRBJ2-3
V: TRBV7-9
D: TRBD2
size: NA

CDR3: CASSRNSGSTRTQYF
DNA: TGTGCCAGCAGCAGAAATAGCGGGAGTACGAGGACCCAGTACTTC
J: TRBJ2-5
V: TRBV7-2
D: TRBD2
size: NA

CDR3: CATSLQGAYSNQPQHF
DNA: TGTGCCACCAGCTTACAGGGGGCCTATAGCAATCAGCCCCAGCATTTT
J: TRBJ1-5
V: TRBV15
D: TRBD1
size: once

CDR3: CASNTALASYNEQFF
DNA: TGTGCCAGCAACACCGCTCTGGCTTCCTACAATGAGCAGTTCTTC
J: TRBJ2-1
V: TRBV28
D: NA
size: NA

CDR3: CASSLGGGRGANVLTF
DNA: TGTGCCAGCAGCTTAGGAGGGGGACGTGGGGCCAACGTCCTGACTTTC
J: TRBJ2-6
V: TRBV7-9
D: NA
size: NA

CDR3: CASSVGASGSDEQYF
DNA: TGTGCCAGCAGTGTCGGGGCTAGCGGGAGCGACGAGCAGTACTTC
J: TRBJ2-7
V: TRBV2
D: TRBD2
size: NA

CDR3: CASSFIGVNTIYF
DNA: TGTGCCAGCAGCTTTATAGGGGTTAACACCATATATTTT
J: TRBJ1-3
V: TRBV5-4
D: NA
size: NA

CDR3: CASSGRFWTSGSEGTDTQYF
DNA: TGTGCCAGTAGCGGGCGTTTTTGGACTAGCGGGAGTGAGGGCACAGATACGCAGTATTTT
J: TRBJ2-3
V: TRBV19
D: TRBD2
size: NA

CDR3: CATSDLGTGNQETQYF
DNA: TGTGCCACCAGTGACCTCGGGACAGGTAACCAAGAGACCCAGTACTTC
J: TRBJ2-5
V: TRBV24-1
D: TRBD1
size: NA